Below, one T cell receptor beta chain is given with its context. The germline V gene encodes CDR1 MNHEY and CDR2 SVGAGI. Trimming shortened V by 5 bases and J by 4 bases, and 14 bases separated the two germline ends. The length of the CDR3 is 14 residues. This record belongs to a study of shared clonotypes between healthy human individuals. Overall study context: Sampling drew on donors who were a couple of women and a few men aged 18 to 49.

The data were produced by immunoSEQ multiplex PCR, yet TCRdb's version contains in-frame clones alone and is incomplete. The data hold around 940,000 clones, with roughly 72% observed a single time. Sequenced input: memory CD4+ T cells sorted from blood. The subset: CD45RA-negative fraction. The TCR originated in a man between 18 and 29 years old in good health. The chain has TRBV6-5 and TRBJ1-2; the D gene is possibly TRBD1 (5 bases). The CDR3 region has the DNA TGTGCCAGCAGTAGACAGCCCCATCTCTATGGCTACACCTTC. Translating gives CASSRQPHLYGYTF.